This TCR beta chain originates from a study of identifying expanded T cells in peripheral blood. Healthy donors had no documented immune events, such as infections, while sampled. Profiling relied on immunoSEQ multiplex PCR, and the TCRdb table lists in-frame clones only, not all of them. The sample has over 80,000 clones, around 86% seen once; the top ten hold around 5.2%. The CDR3 extends over 14 amino acids. The germline V and J ends were trimmed by 0 bases and 8 bases, with 13 bases remaining between them. The germline V gene has CDR1 MNHEY and CDR2 SVGAGI. The clonotype originates from a person aged 18 to 75 in good health. This chain connects TRBV6-5 to TRBJ1-2; tentatively, D is TRBD1 (6 bases). Specimen: blood. The CDR3 DNA reads TGTGCCAGCAGTTACTCGAGCAGGGGCCAGGGCTACACCTTC. It translates to CASSYSSRGQGYTF.